Shown below are 6 T cell receptor beta chains from a single sample sequenced in a study of neurological immune-mediated disorders. TCRdb independently ran MiXCR on the 5' RACE reads; one entry per CDR3 protein. The profile shows 36,000 or so distinct CDR3 sequences, around a tenth of them singletons. Sequencing input: PBMCs. These receptors came from a woman between 25 and 40 years old with HTLV-1-associated myelopathy (HAM/TSP).

The rearrangement uses TRBV20-1 and TRBJ2-7; 9 bases fit TRBD2. The CDR3 has 14 residues. In germline, CDR1 is DFQATT, CDR2 SNEGSKA (reference sequence). With V trimmed by 5 bases and J by 5 bases, 10 bases remained unmatched. CDR3 in amino acids: CSAYSGGGRDEQYF. As DNA, the CDR3 is TGCAGTGCTTATAGCGGGGGCGGGCGGGACGAGCAGTACTTC.

By sample share, this clonotype is medium-sized. This chain links TRBV10-3 with TRBJ2-7; D is unresolved. V gave up 0 bases and J gave up 5 bases, with 8 bases separating them. CDR3 size: 13 residues. The germline gives CDR1 ENHRY, CDR2 SYGVKD. The CDR3 region is CAISESREDEQYF. The CDR3 nucleotides are TGTGCCATCAGTGAGTCGAGAGAGGACGAGCAGTACTTC.

This clonotype was observed many times. The genes are TRBV20-1 and TRBJ1-5; 9 nucleotides align to TRBD1. Germline assignment: CDR1 DFQATT and CDR2 SNEGSKA (reference sequence). V shed 5 bases, J shed 7 bases, and the junction held 6 bases outside the gene matches. The CDR3 loop spans 13 amino acids. CDR3 DNA: TGCAGTGCTGCCCGGGACAGGGACCAGCCCCAGCATTTT. Translating it yields CSAARDRDQPQHF.

This clonotype was seen repeatedly, ten times or more. The chain has TRBV5-1 and TRBJ2-7; 7 bases line up with TRBD2. Trimming cost V 4 bases and J 0 bases; bases outside gene matches: 7. The length of the CDR3 is 15 residues. Germline-derived CDR1 and CDR2 are SGHRS and YFSETQ. CDR3 sequence (DNA): TGCGCCAGCAGCCTACGGCGGGGGAGCTCCTACGAGCAGTACTTC. Translation: CASSLRRGSSYEQYF.

The table lists this clonotype with many counts. The chain recombines TRBV7-8 with TRBJ1-1, with D uncertain. CDR1 and CDR2 from the germline V gene are SGHVS and FQNEAQ. With 11 bases removed from V and 1 base from J, the gap between germline ends came to 17 bases. The CDR3 is 14 residues long. CDR3 region: CAVGPLNWNTEAFF. CDR3 DNA: TGTGCCGTCGGGCCTCTTAATTGGAACACTGAAGCTTTCTTT.

The table lists this clonotype with many counts. The chain carries TRBV7-2 and TRBJ1-1; possibly TRBD1 for D (6 bases). Germline V gene sequence: CDR1 SGHTA, CDR2 FQGNSA. The CDR3 consists of 14 residues. V gave up 5 bases and J gave up 4 bases, with 14 bases separating them. In DNA, the CDR3 is TGTGCCAGCAGCAATAGCGGGGGCACCACTGAAGCTTTCTTT. Translating gives CASSNSGGTTEAFF.